This passage covers 10 T cell receptor beta chains from one sample sequenced in a study of blood T cells in healthy people across ages. A second PCR, run for about 7 to 11 cycles, used a sample-barcoded 5' primer plus a J-beta primer mix. From the 5' RACE reads, TCRdb called clonotypes with MiXCR, one entry per CDR3 protein. The profile shows hundreds of thousands of distinct CDR3 sequences, approximately 25% of them singletons. Separately, the same data were catalogued under a study of T cells of mothers and their children.

Specimen: blood. Every receptor here comes from a boy between 10 and 17 years old in good health.

This clonotype was recorded a few times. The genes are TRBV4-3 and TRBJ2-5, with TRBD2 as a possible D gene (6 bases). The closer fit of TRBJ2-7 to the DNA end suggests the J call may be wrong. Germline CDR1 reads LGHNA; CDR2 reads YSLEER. The CDR3 has 14 residues. Here the CDR3 DNA reads TGCGCCAGCAGCCGGAGGGATAGCGGCTACGAGCAGTACTTC. It encodes CASSRRDSGYEQYF.

This clonotype was seen a handful of times. This chain uses TRBV18 with TRBJ1-5; D gene unclear. The CDR3 contains 14 residues. The V gene's germline CDR1 is KGHSH and CDR2 LQKENI. Trimming removed 5 bases at V and 2 bases at J, with 10 bases between. The CDR3 DNA reads as TGTGCCAGCTCAGGTGAGCATCGCAATCAGCCCCAGCATTTT. Translated, it gives CASSGEHRNQPQHF.

This clonotype was counted a few times. V is TRBV12-3 or TRBV12-4 and J is TRBJ1-2; D call uncertain. The CDR3 contains 11 residues. The V end was cut by 5 bases, the J end by 7 bases, with 8 bases between. The CDR3, as DNA: TGTGCCAGCAGTAGAGTGAGTGGCTACACCTTC. This codes for CASSRVSGYTF.

This chain connects TRBV4-3 to TRBJ2-5; TRBD2 matches at 12 bases. The J call may be wrong; the DNA end is better matched by TRBJ2-1. The germline V gene has CDR1 LGHNA and CDR2 YSLEER. This CDR3 has 15 residues. The CDR3 DNA follows: TGCGCCAGCAGCCCCAGACTAGCGGGGGTCCATGAGCAGTTCTTC. This translates into CASSPRLAGVHEQFF.

The rearrangement uses TRBV4-1 and TRBJ1-2, with TRBD1 as a possible D gene (5 bases). Germline CDR1 reads MGHRA; CDR2 reads YSYEKL. The CDR3 consists of 15 residues. Trimming stripped 1 base from V and 0 bases from J, with 9 bases between. The CDR3 DNA is TGCGCCAGCAGCCAAGTGGGGGGGTCTAACTATGGCTACACCTTC. Protein: CASSQVGGSNYGYTF.

A word on this clonotype: This may come from a read error, since a much larger clone is one base off. The chain uses TRBV10-2 and TRBJ2-6; D may be TRBD1 (5 bases). The CDR3 spans 14 residues. Germline V lookup: CDR1 WSHSY, CDR2 SAAADI. The CDR3: CASSVSSGANALTF. The CDR3 nucleotides read TGCGCCAGCAGTGTTTCCTCTGGGGCCAACGCCCTGACTTTC.

This clonotype has just a few counts. V is TRBV13 and J is TRBJ2-1; possibly TRBD2 for D (5 bases). The CDR3 loop spans 16 amino acids. V lost 5 bases and J lost 9, with 23 bases in between. The germline V gene has CDR1 PRHDT and CDR2 FYEKMQ (reference sequence). As DNA, the CDR3 is TGTGCCAGCAGCACGCGGACGGAGTGGGAGACTGGTGAGCAGTTCTTC. It specifies CASSTRTEWETGEQFF.

This chain joins TRBV28 and TRBJ1-2; D uncertain. Trimming took off 5 bases at V and 1 base at J, with 11 bases between the two ends. Germline-derived CDR1 and CDR2 are MDHEN and SYDVKM. CDR3 size: 14 residues. The CDR3 reads CASSLSGVNYGYTF. The CDR3, as DNA: TGTGCCAGCAGTCTCTCGGGTGTTAACTATGGCTACACCTTC.

This clonotype was seen only a few times. The chain employs TRBV19 and TRBJ1-5; 7 nucleotides line up with TRBD1. The CDR3 consists of 16 residues. CDR1 LNHDA and CDR2 SQIVND come from the germline V gene (reference sequence). With V trimmed by 0 bases and J by 2 bases, 4 bases remained unmatched. In nucleotides, the CDR3 is TGTGCCAGTAGTATAGAACCAGGGGGGGGCAATCAGCCCCAGCATTTT. It translates to CASSIEPGGGNQPQHF.

The V call is TRBV4-1, the J call TRBJ1-4; a weak D match, TRBD1 (5 bases). The length of the CDR3 is 13 residues. V lost 4 bases and J lost 12, with 15 bases in between. The germline V gene encodes CDR1 MGHRA and CDR2 YSYEKL. The CDR3 sequence is CASSLVPTGELFF. DNA of the CDR3: TGCGCCAGCAGCCTGGTCCCTACGGGGGAACTGTTTTTT.